The rows below give T cell receptor beta chains drawn from one sample of a study of blood T cell repertoires in COVID-19. Generated by immunoSEQ multiplex PCR, the TCRdb table keeps only in-frame clones and is missing some. Among about 140,000 clones listed, 88% were seen once. The sequenced material came from peripheral blood. These receptors were taken from a woman between 55 and 75 years old with acute or convalescent COVID-19. CDR3s include the opening cysteine and the closing phenylalanine or tryptophan. The D gene is left open where the match is weak. Not all rows give a size; the values are once, few, many and, for expanded clones, a class.

size | D | J | V | DNA | CDR3
. | TRBD1 | TRBJ2-7 | TRBV5-1 | TGCGCCAGCAGCCCCTCGACAGGGTCCGAGAGGGAGCAGTACTTC | CASSPSTGSEREQYF
. | TRBD2 | TRBJ2-5 | TRBV5-1 | TGCGCCAGCAGTTTCAGCGGGGGTCAAGAGACCCAGTACTTC | CASSFSGGQETQYF
. | . | TRBJ2-5 | TRBV11-2 | TGTGCCAGCAGCAGGGGGACCCAAGAGACCCAGTACTTC | CASSRGTQETQYF
. | . | TRBJ1-5 | TRBV16 | TGTGCCAGCAGCCCAAACAGCTATGAGGGGGTGGATCAGCCCCAGCATTTT | CASSPNSYEGVDQPQHF
. | TRBD1 | TRBJ1-2 | TRBV7-9 | TGTGCCAGCAGCTCCGGACAGGGTCTAAGGGGCTACACCTTC | CASSSGQGLRGYTF
once | TRBD2 | TRBJ2-1 | TRBV29-1 | TGCAGCGTTGGAGGACTAGCGGGGGGGAATGAGCAGTTCTTC | CSVGGLAGGNEQFF
once | . | TRBJ1-5 | TRBV2 | TGTGCCAGCAGTGTTATTGCGGGTGCGGAGCCCCAGCATTTT | CASSVIAGAEPQHF
. | TRBD1 | TRBJ2-3 | TRBV2 | TGTGCCAGCAGTGATATTCGGACAGGAGTAAATTTT | CASSDIRTGVNF
. | . | TRBJ1-1 | TRBV13 | TGTGCCAGCAGCTTAGTACAGGGTGAAGCTTTCTTT | CASSLVQGEAFF
. | TRBD1 | TRBJ1-4 | TRBV12-3/TRBV12-4 | TGTGCCAGCAGTTGGGACAGGGGAGAAAAACTGTTTTTT | CASSWDRGEKLFF
. | . | TRBJ1-5 | TRBV19 | TGTGCCAGTAGTATGAAGGCAGGGTCGCCCTTCCACAATCAGCCCCAGCATTTT | CASSMKAGSPFHNQPQHF
. | . | TRBJ2-3 | TRBV19 | TGTGCCAGTAGTGATGCAGTCACAGATACGCAGTATTTT | CASSDAVTDTQYF
. | TRBD1 | TRBJ1-2 | TRBV3-1/TRBV3-2 | TGTGCCAGCAGCACACGGGACAGTCATTACACCTTC | CASSTRDSHYTF
. | TRBD1 | TRBJ1-2 | TRBV28 | TGTGCCAGCAGTAATGGACAGGGTGTGGGTGGCTACACCTTC | CASSNGQGVGGYTF
. | . | TRBJ1-2 | TRBV28 | TGTGCCAGCAGCCCAAACTATGGCTACACCTTC | CASSPNYGYTF
. | . | TRBJ1-5 | TRBV12-3/TRBV12-4 | TGTGCCAGCAGTTTAAACTATCAGCCCCAGCATTTT | CASSLNYQPQHF
. | TRBD1 | TRBJ1-1 | TRBV5-8 | TGTGCCAGCAGCTTGGAGACAGGGGACACTGAAGCTTTCTTT | CASSLETGDTEAFF
. | . | TRBJ2-3 | TRBV5-4 | TGTGCCAGCAGCCTTAACACAGATACGCAGTATTTT | CASSLNTDTQYF
. | . | TRBJ2-5 | TRBV9 | TGTGCCAGCAGCGTAGGGCCCCAAACCCAAGAGACCCAGTACTTC | CASSVGPQTQETQYF
. | TRBD1 | TRBJ2-3 | TRBV6-5 | TGTGCCAGCAGAAACAGGGGGCTGGGTAGGAATACGCAGTATTTT | CASRNRGLGRNTQYF
. | . | TRBJ2-6 | TRBV19 | TGTGCCGGCGGTATCTCTGGGGCCAACGTCCTGACTTTC | CAGGISGANVLTF
. | . | TRBJ2-3 | TRBV12-3/TRBV12-4 | TGTGCCAGCAGTCGACTAGTTACAGATACGCAGTATTTT | CASSRLVTDTQYF
. | . | TRBJ1-1 | TRBV11-1 | TGTGCCAGCAGCTTAGCGGGGGGGAACACTGAAGCTTTCTTT | CASSLAGGNTEAFF
. | TRBD1 | TRBJ2-5 | TRBV20-1 | TGCAGTGCTAGTCAGGGACAGACTTACCAAGAGACCCAGTACTTC | CSASQGQTYQETQYF
. | TRBD2 | TRBJ2-1 | TRBV30 | TGTGCCTGGGCTCGGGGGGGCTTCGATGAGCAGTTCTTC | CAWARGGFDEQFF
. | . | TRBJ1-4 | TRBV6-5 | TGTGCCAGCAGATGGACGGGGGGCGACGAAAAACTGTTTTTT | CASRWTGGDEKLFF
. | TRBD1 | TRBJ2-2 | TRBV7-7 | TGTGCTAGCAGCTCAACAGGGGGCACCGGGGAGCTGTTTTTT | CASSSTGGTGELFF
few | TRBD1 | TRBJ1-2 | TRBV5-1 | TGCGCCAGCAGCTCGGACGGACAGGGGGAAGCCTATGGCTACACCTTC | CASSSDGQGEAYGYTF
. | . | TRBJ1-4 | TRBV2 | TGTGCCAGCAGTGTACAGGGAACCCTTGAAAAACTGTTTTTT | CASSVQGTLEKLFF
once | . | TRBJ1-1 | TRBV7-5 | TGTGCCAGAAGCTTAGGTGACAGGGAGAACACTGAAGCTTTCTTT | CARSLGDRENTEAFF
. | . | TRBJ2-3 | TRBV18 | TGTGCCAGCTCGGCGACTGTTCCCCCCGCAGATACGCAGTATTTT | CASSATVPPADTQYF
. | . | TRBJ2-1 | TRBV18 | TGTGCCAGCTCACCCCTCCAGGGGAATAATGAGCAGTTCTTC | CASSPLQGNNEQFF
. | . | TRBJ1-6 | TRBV3-1/TRBV3-2 | TGTGCCAGCAGCCAAGATAATACGGGGTGGGAAGGATCACCCCTCCACTTT | CASSQDNTGWEGSPLHF
. | . | TRBJ1-2 | TRBV4-3 | TGCGCCAGCAGCCCCGGACAGCCAATCCCCTATGGCTACACCTTC | CASSPGQPIPYGYTF
. | . | TRBJ2-7 | TRBV18 | TGTGCCAGCTCACCACGGGCAGGGGGGATGACCTACGAGCAGTACTTC | CASSPRAGGMTYEQYF
. | TRBD1 | TRBJ1-4 | TRBV19 | TGTGCCAGTAGTCGATTCACAGGGGGCATGATTAATGAAAAACTGTTTTTT | CASSRFTGGMINEKLFF
once | . | TRBJ1-1 | TRBV5-4 | TGTGCCAGCAGCTCGGCGGGCGCTGAAGCTTTCTTT | CASSSAGAEAFF
many | TRBD2 | TRBJ2-2 | TRBV4-3 | TGCGCCAGCAGCCAAGTCGGCAGCGGGGGGCCTAACACCGGGGAGCTGTTTTTT | CASSQVGSGGPNTGELFF
. | . | TRBJ2-3 | TRBV7-3 | TGTGCCAGCACCCCCAGCCCAGGGGATACGCAGTATTTT | CASTPSPGDTQYF
. | TRBD1 | TRBJ2-3 | TRBV5-8 | TGTGCCAGCTCGTCTCCGGGACAGGGCCCAGATACGCAGTATTTT | CASSSPGQGPDTQYF
. | . | TRBJ2-5 | TRBV5-1 | TGCGCCAGCAGCTTCCGACAGCCTCAAGAGACCCAGTACTTC | CASSFRQPQETQYF